These 15 T cell receptor beta chains share one sample of origin, sequenced in a study of technical replicates of blood from several donors. Repertoires were generated with immunoSEQ multiplex PCR, while TCRdb's copy carries only in-frame clones and drops some. The repertoire holds roughly 80,000 clones, with 85% to 95% as singletons. The sample taken for sequencing was T cells isolated from PBMCs. The receptor source for this set is a human donor in good health.

This chain links TRBV28 with TRBJ1-5; 7 bases align to TRBD1. The CDR3 is 14 amino acids. Unmatched junction bases numbered 9, after V lost 8 bases and J lost 5 bases. Per the germline V gene, CDR1 is MDHEN and CDR2 is SYDVKM. CDR3 sequence: CASLGGQADQPQHF. The CDR3 nucleotides read TGTGCCAGCCTCGGCGGACAGGCTGATCAGCCCCAGCATTTT.

This chain joins TRBV6-6 and TRBJ1-3; weak D call: TRBD1 (6 bases). V lost 4 bases and J 4 bases, leaving 14 bases between the germline ends. The CDR3 runs to 15 residues. Looked up from germline, CDR1 is MNHNY and CDR2 is SVGAGI (reference sequence). Here the CDR3 DNA reads TGTGCCAGCAGTTCGACAGGAGTCGGCGGAAACACCATATATTTT. Translating gives CASSSTGVGGNTIYF.

V is TRBV27 and J is TRBJ1-4, with D possibly TRBD1 on 5 matching bases. The CDR3 is 19 residues long. V was clipped by 6 bases and J by 0 bases, with 23 bases between them. Per germline, CDR1 MNHEY and CDR2 SMNVEV (reference sequence). The CDR3 region has the DNA TGTGCCAGCAGAGCAGGGTCTCTCAACCACCCTGCAACTAATGAAAAACTGTTTTTT. Protein sequence: CASRAGSLNHPATNEKLFF.

The CDR3 sequence: CASVPTSGYEQYF. CDR3 nucleotide sequence: TGTGCCTCTGTACCTACTAGCGGCTACGAGCAGTACTTC. The chain employs TRBV10-3 and TRBJ2-7; 8 nucleotides match TRBD2. This CDR3 region has 13 residues. Germline loops: CDR1 ENHRY, CDR2 SYGVKD. With V trimmed by 11 bases and J by 3 bases, 9 bases remained unmatched.

J is TRBJ2-1 and V is TRBV2; tentatively, D is TRBD1 (6 bases). This CDR3 comprises 11 residues. The V end was cut by 10 bases, the J end by 11 bases, with 15 bases between. Germline V gene data show CDR1 as SNHLY and CDR2 as FYNNEI. CDR3 nucleotide sequence: TGTGCCACAGGGGACGGCGGGCAGCAGTTCTTC. Amino acids: CATGDGGQQFF.

The chain has TRBV10-2 and TRBJ2-7; 12 bases fit TRBD1. CDR1 WSHSY and CDR2 SAAADI come from the germline V gene. The CDR3 spans 16 residues. V shed 2 bases and J 5 bases; nucleotides not matched to a gene: 7. The CDR3 here is CASSEPRDRGRDEQYF. The CDR3 DNA follows: TGCGCCAGCAGTGAGCCTCGGGACAGGGGGCGGGACGAGCAGTACTTC.

V and J are TRBV19 and TRBJ2-1; 11 bases line up with TRBD2. This CDR3 spans 18 amino acids. Trimming at V came to 8 bases and at J to 4 bases, leaving 16 bases not matched to a gene. Germline V gives CDR1 LNHDA, CDR2 SQIVND (reference sequence). The CDR3 is CASHKGASGGPIYNEQFF. In DNA, the CDR3 is TGTGCCAGTCATAAGGGGGCTAGCGGGGGGCCCATTTACAATGAGCAGTTCTTC.

V usage is TRBV30 and J usage is TRBJ1-6; TRBD1 is a possible D gene (6 bases). V was clipped by 7 bases and J by 0 bases, with 13 bases between them. Germline CDR1 GTSNPN, CDR2 SVGIG (reference sequence). The CDR3 has 15 residues. DNA of the CDR3: TGTGCCTCTCACAGGGAGAGCTCCTATAATTCACCCCTCCACTTT. This codes for CASHRESSYNSPLHF.

The chain couples TRBV5-1 to TRBJ1-2; 7 nucleotides line up with TRBD1. V lost 0 bases, J lost 0 bases, and 14 bases stayed unmatched. The CDR3 is 19 residues long. The germline gives CDR1 SGHRS, CDR2 YFSETQ. CDR3 DNA: TGCGCCAGCAGCTTGGCCAAATCCCCACAGGGGCCTTCTAACTATGGCTACACCTTC. The encoded protein is CASSLAKSPQGPSNYGYTF.

J is TRBJ2-5 and V is TRBV4-1; tentatively, D is TRBD1 (6 bases). The V gene lost 3 bases and the J gene lost 6 bases, with 17 bases spanning the gap. Germline lookup yields CDR1 MGHRA and CDR2 YSYEKL. CDR3 length equals 15 residues. The CDR3 reads CASSQPGQGRQTQYF. Here the CDR3 DNA reads TGCGCCAGCAGCCAGCCGGGACAAGGCAGGCAGACCCAGTACTTC.

The chain has TRBV12-2 and TRBJ2-7; TRBD1 is the table's D call, not checked against the DNA. TRBV12-2 has pseudogene status. The CDR3 runs 12 residues. Written as DNA, the CDR3 is TGTGCAAGTCCCCAGGTCCGCTACGAGCAGTACTTC. It codes for CASPQVRYEQYF.

This rearrangement joins TRBV29-1 to TRBJ2-1, with 13 positions matching TRBD2. Germline V gene lookup returns CDR1 SQVTM and CDR2 ANQGSEA. The CDR3 loop spans 17 amino acids. V was clipped by 5 bases and J by 4 bases; unmatched bases: 11. CDR3 coding DNA: TGCAGCGTTCAAAACCGAGGACTAGCGGGGGTTTACAATGAGCAGTTCTTC. It translates to CSVQNRGLAGVYNEQFF.

J is TRBJ2-1 and V is TRBV7-2, with 9 positions matching TRBD1. CDR3 length: 15 amino acids. From germline, CDR1 is SGHTA and CDR2 FQGNSA. Trimming removed 3 bases from V and 9 bases from J; junction bases left unmatched: 9. CDR3 sequence (DNA): TGTGCCAGCAGCTTTTTACCGGGACAGGGAGGTGAGCAGTTCTTC. It translates to CASSFLPGQGGEQFF.

This clone showed up just once. The V and J genes are TRBV30 and TRBJ1-3; D not certain. V shed 4 bases and J shed 0 bases, with 10 bases lying between them. The CDR3 runs to 14 residues. Germline CDR1 reads GTSNPN; CDR2 reads SVGIG (reference sequence). Here the CDR3 DNA reads TGTGCCTGGAATGAGGGCGACTCTGGAAACACCATATATTTT. Its protein product is CAWNEGDSGNTIYF.

The table lists this clone with a count of one. This chain joins TRBV19 and TRBJ2-1, with 11 positions matching TRBD2. The CDR3 covers 16 residues. In germline, CDR1 is LNHDA, CDR2 SQIVND (reference sequence). The trim removed 6 bases at V and 10 bases at J, leaving 14 bases unmatched. CDR3 sequence: CASRGGSGGVYAEQFF. CDR3 in DNA: TGTGCCAGTAGGGGAGGTAGCGGGGGGGTATACGCAGAGCAGTTCTTC.